This section outlines one T cell receptor (beta chain) sequence together with its context. Its antigen is unknown. An end of the junction differs from the germline gene, which may be a read error. This CDR3 has 19 amino acids. Germline lookup yields CDR1 LGHNT and CDR2 FRNRAP. TCRdb reprocessed the 5' RACE reads via MiXCR and lists one record per CDR3 protein. Of around 50,000 distinct CDR3 sequences listed, roughly 17% were seen once; the top ten hold under 3%. The study, taken as a whole, reports: Tumor memory CD4+ T cell TCR gene usage was found to cluster with blood and lymph node memory CD4+ cells and with lymph node naive CD4+ cells.

The sample comprised naive CD4+ T cells sorted from blood. The subset: naive CD4+ T cells, CD4+CD45RA+CD25-. This TCR came from a female donor with breast cancer. The chain links TRBV12-5 to TRBJ1-5; 10 bases are a match to TRBD1. The CDR3 region is CARGLVVWDRGYSDQPQHF. CDR3 bases: TGTGCTCGTGGTTTGGTAGTTTGGGACAGGGGCTATAGCGATCAGCCCCAGCATTTT.